These 6 T cell receptor beta chains originate from one sample sequenced in a study of T cells after yellow fever vaccination. TCRdb re-called the 5' RACE reads through MiXCR, storing one row per CDR3 protein. The sample lists roughly 240,000 distinct CDR3 sequences; 5.5% to 8.5% were seen once. Source: CD4+ T cells sorted from PBMCs, taken on the day of the yellow fever booster vaccination. These receptors originate from a man aged 25 to 40 who received the YFV17D yellow fever vaccine.

The table lists this clonotype with many counts. The genes are TRBV24-1 and TRBJ1-2; D is uncertain. V gave up 6 bases and J gave up 2 bases, with 6 bases separating them. CDR1 and CDR2 (germline): KGHDR, SFDVKD. This CDR3 contains 12 residues. In DNA, the CDR3 is TGTGCCACCAGTCACGGGAACTATGGCTACACCTTC. Amino acids: CATSHGNYGYTF.

The V call is TRBV18, the J call TRBJ1-1, with D maybe TRBD1 (5 bases). Trimming took 5 bases from V and 0 from J, leaving 10 bases between them. CDR1 is KGHSH and CDR2 is LQKENI in the germline V gene. This CDR3 region has 14 residues. Here the CDR3 DNA reads TGTGCCAGCTCAACGGAGGGGATGAACACTGAAGCTTTCTTT. This gives the protein CASSTEGMNTEAFF.

The rearrangement uses TRBV12-3 or TRBV12-4 and TRBJ2-1; 9 bases match TRBD1. The ends lost 7 bases at V and 0 bases at J; junction bases unmatched: 4. The CDR3 is made up of 15 amino acids. The DNA for the CDR3 is TGTGCCAGCATCCAGACAGGGGGCTCCTACAATGAGCAGTTCTTC. Protein: CASIQTGGSYNEQFF.

The chain recombines TRBV20-1 with TRBJ2-4, with 7 bases fitting TRBD2. Germline CDR1 is DFQATT and CDR2 is SNEGSKA (reference sequence). The CDR3 covers 15 residues. V was pared by 3 bases and J by 9 bases, with 14 bases of the junction left unmatched. CDR3 nucleotides: TGCAGTGCTAGTTTAGGAGGACTAGTTTATGGCATTCAGTACTTC. Its protein product is CSASLGGLVYGIQYF.

This clonotype appeared many times. The chain carries TRBV3-1 and TRBJ1-3; 8 bases match TRBD1. Germline V gives CDR1 LGHDT, CDR2 YNNKEL (reference sequence). Germline trimming cut 1 base from V and 6 bases from J; bases unmatched to any gene: 2. This CDR3 is built from 14 residues. This chain's CDR3 is CASSQGTGSNTIYF. DNA of the CDR3: TGTGCCAGCAGCCAAGGGACAGGGTCAAACACCATATATTTT.

This clonotype was picked up a small number of times. The V gene is TRBV20-1, the J gene TRBJ1-1; weak D call: TRBD1 (5 bases). V was trimmed by 1 base and J by 4 bases, leaving 13 bases between them. This CDR3 region has 14 residues. Germline V lookup: CDR1 DFQATT, CDR2 SNEGSKA (reference sequence). In DNA form, the CDR3 reads TGCAGTGCTAGAGGGGCCCAGGGAGGCACTGAAGCTTTCTTT. It specifies CSARGAQGGTEAFF.